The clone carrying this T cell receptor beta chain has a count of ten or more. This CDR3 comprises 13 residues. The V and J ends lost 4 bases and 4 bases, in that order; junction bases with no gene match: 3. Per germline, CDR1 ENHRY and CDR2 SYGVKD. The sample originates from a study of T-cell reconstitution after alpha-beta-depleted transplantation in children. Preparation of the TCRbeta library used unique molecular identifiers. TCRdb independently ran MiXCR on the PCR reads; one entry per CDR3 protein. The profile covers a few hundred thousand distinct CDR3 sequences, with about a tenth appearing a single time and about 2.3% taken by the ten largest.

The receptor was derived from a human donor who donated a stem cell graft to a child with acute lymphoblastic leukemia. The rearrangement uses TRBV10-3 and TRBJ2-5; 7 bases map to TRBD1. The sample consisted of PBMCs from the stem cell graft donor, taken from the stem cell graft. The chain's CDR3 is CAISATGLETQYF. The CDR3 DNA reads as TGTGCCATCAGTGCGACAGGGCTAGAGACCCAGTACTTC.